A selection of T cell receptor beta chains follows, all from one sample in a study of vaccination and CD4 T cells after COVID-19. These receptors' antigens are unknown. One entry per CDR3 protein, called by TCRdb with MiXCR from the PCR reads. The top ten clones hold over 20% of a sample with around 11,000 distinct CDR3 sequences, 65% of them seen once. The specimen was CD4+ T cells from blood, cultured in vitro, collected before SARS-CoV-2 vaccination. The receptors come from a human donor who had recovered from COVID-19. Both conserved end residues are part of each CDR3. Fields, in order: clone size, V gene, D gene, J gene, CDR3 protein, CDR3 DNA. D genes are given only for firm matches. Where a row states a size, it is once, few, many or the class of an expanded clone; other rows omit it.

once	TRBV20-1	TRBD1	TRBJ1-5	CSVNRGTGGGQPQHF	TGCAGTGTAAATCGCGGGACAGGGGGCGGACAGCCCCAGCATTTT
-	TRBV12-3/TRBV12-4	TRBD2	TRBJ2-7	CASSLSLAESYEQYF	TGTGCCAGCAGTTTGAGTCTAGCGGAATCCTACGAGCAGTACTTC
-	TRBV7-2	-	TRBJ2-3	CASSLFSAGSGRPTSTDTQYF	TGTGCCAGCAGCTTATTTTCCGCAGGGAGCGGACGCCCCACTAGCACAGATACGCAGTATTTT
-	TRBV20-1	-	TRBJ2-3	CGASASGFLTTQYF	TGCGGTGCTAGTGCGAGCGGGTTCCTGACTACGCAGTATTTT
once	TRBV7-3	TRBD1	TRBJ1-2	CASSWAPDRDGGYTF	TGTGCCAGCAGCTGGGCTCCGGACAGGGATGGTGGCTACACCTTC
-	TRBV7-9	TRBD1	TRBJ1-2	CASSLETGLLYGYTF	TGTGCCAGCAGCTTGGAGACAGGGCTCCTCTATGGCTACACCTTC
-	TRBV10-3	TRBD2	TRBJ2-1	CAINVDLTSGGYNEQFF	TGTGCCATCAACGTGGACCTAACTAGCGGGGGGTACAATGAGCAGTTCTTC
-	TRBV20-1	-	TRBJ1-5	CSARDLYGDQPQHF	TGCAGTGCTAGAGATCTCTATGGGGATCAGCCCCAGCATTTT
-	TRBV20-1	TRBD1	TRBJ2-7	CSAILRDRGRYEQYF	TGCAGTGCTATACTAAGGGACAGGGGGCGGTACGAGCAGTACTTC
-	TRBV4-3	-	TRBJ2-6	CASSPEAGAGANVLTF	TGCGCCAGCAGCCCAGAAGCAGGGGCTGGGGCCAACGTCCTGACTTTC
-	TRBV4-1	-	TRBJ2-2	CASSQSTWGGELFF	TGCGCCAGCAGCCAGTCTACGTGGGGCGGGGAGCTGTTTTTT
-	TRBV6-1	-	TRBJ1-1	CASSLGGGEAFF	TGTGCCAGCAGTCTTGGGGGGGGAGAAGCTTTCTTT
-	TRBV20-1	TRBD1	TRBJ2-1	CSARTGSHNEQFF	TGCAGTGCTAGGACAGGGAGTCACAATGAGCAGTTCTTC
-	TRBV28	TRBD2	TRBJ2-2	CASSSPRGGTGELFF	TGTGCCAGCAGTTCCCCCCGCGGGGGGACCGGGGAGCTGTTTTTT